The clone carrying this TCR beta chain has a handful of counts. This record belongs to a study of shared clonotypes between healthy human individuals. Study information: The donors, two women and a few men, were aged 18 to 49.

Here immunoSEQ multiplex PCR was the method, and the copy in TCRdb shows in-frame clones only, minus some. The sample comprises 450,000 to 500,000 clones, around 73% of which are singletons, and around 12% rests with the top ten. The source is a middle-aged woman in good health. Some clones in this sample may be carry-over from other donors' samples. The sample comprised PBMCs.

CDR3: CAPQGAGGASEQYF. The CDR3 nucleotides are TGTGCCCCCCAGGGAGCGGGAGGAGCAAGCGAGCAGTACTTC. The V and J genes are TRBV21-1 and TRBJ2-7; the DNA was not compared with TRBD2, the D call given in the table. TRBV21-1 is termed a pseudogene. This CDR3 spans 14 amino acids.